A selection of T cell receptor beta chains follows, all from one sample in a study of T-cell reconstitution after alpha-beta-depleted transplantation in children. TCRdb re-derived calls from the PCR reads in MiXCR, one entry per CDR3 protein. This table holds 800,000 to 1,000,000 distinct CDR3 sequences, around 30% found once. The input for sequencing was PBMCs, mostly from graft donor cells, taken 360 days after TCRalphabeta/CD19-depleted stem cell transplant. All receptors derive from a boy under two years old who had a stem cell transplant for SCID, so the T cells may come from the graft donor. The conserved cysteine and the conserved F or W are not part of the CDR3 here. Each record gives: J gene, V gene, CDR3 protein.

TRBJ2-1,TRBV5-1,ASRTGTVKSYNEQF
TRBJ2-1,TRBV5-1,ASSLVLAGGWNEQF
TRBJ2-1,TRBV7-2,ASSPAGGLLNEQF
TRBJ2-3,TRBV5-1,ASSSGQGATDTQY
TRBJ2-7,TRBV6-5,ASSYSTSVGAEQY
TRBJ1-1,TRBV20-1,SAPRQGRVNWNTEAF
TRBJ1-1,TRBV5-1,ASSLHVNTEAF
TRBJ2-7,TRBV28,ASSLIRQGEQY
TRBJ2-3,TRBV14,ASSLTLGRTDTQY
TRBJ2-1,TRBV12-3/TRBV12-4,ASSLTGGAGNEQF
TRBJ2-5,TRBV25-1,ASSKTAAGGETQY
TRBJ2-7,TRBV7-6,ASSTPDGYEQY
TRBJ2-3,TRBV20-1,SARDFGPTDTQY
TRBJ2-7,TRBV2,ASSGLAGGPSSYEQY
TRBJ1-2,TRBV20-1,SARDGGDGQMIYGYT
TRBJ1-1,TRBV7-2,ASSRVRGTEAF
TRBJ2-2,TRBV5-1,ASRISQGPGTGELF
TRBJ1-6,TRBV20-1,SARPLSSYNSPLH
TRBJ2-1,TRBV12-3/TRBV12-4,ASSFGIYNEQF
TRBJ1-1,TRBV9,ASSVVTDEAF
TRBJ2-2,TRBV7-9,ASRQNTGELF
TRBJ1-1,TRBV7-9,ASSWRGLEAF
TRBJ1-2,TRBV6-6,ASTFQGGGYT
TRBJ2-1,TRBV4-3,ASSQASSGVYNEQF
TRBJ2-3,TRBV20-1,SAQKGRTSTDTQY
TRBJ2-5,TRBV6-5,ASSSVHQETQY
TRBJ1-1,TRBV12-3/TRBV12-4,ASSFEGRGLGGTEAF
TRBJ2-7,TRBV20-1,SAQDRLELYEQY
TRBJ2-5,TRBV5-1,ASSPSDRGGETQY
TRBJ2-7,TRBV27,ASSPRRVGSNEQY
TRBJ2-7,TRBV4-2,ASSPARDNYEQY
TRBJ2-2,TRBV12-3/TRBV12-4,ASSSGATGELF